The sequence of this T cell receptor (beta chain) was determined in a study of CD8 T cells in Susac syndrome. When the RNA was reverse transcribed, random hexamers were used with an input of roughly 0.5 to 1 ug. Amplification of TCR beta CDR3 was carried out by immunoSEQ multiplex PCR, which covered 54 Vbeta and 13 Jbeta segments. TCRdb re-called the immunoSEQ multiplex PCR reads through MiXCR, storing one row per CDR3 protein. The sample has 120,000 to 150,000 distinct CDR3 sequences, approximately 96% seen once. The sequencing input was CD4+ T cells from PBMCs. The clonotype originates from a human donor with Susac syndrome.

The CDR3 DNA follows: TGTGCCAGCAGCGTAGGGCCAGATGGGGGGGACGGGACTCAGTTCTTC. It yields the protein CASSVGPDGGDGTQFF. V is TRBV9 and J is TRBJ2-1; 7 positions agree with TRBD2. From germline, CDR1 is SGDLS and CDR2 YYNGEE. There are 16 residues in the CDR3. V trimming: 0 bases; J trimming: 13 bases; junction bases outside the gene matches: 16.